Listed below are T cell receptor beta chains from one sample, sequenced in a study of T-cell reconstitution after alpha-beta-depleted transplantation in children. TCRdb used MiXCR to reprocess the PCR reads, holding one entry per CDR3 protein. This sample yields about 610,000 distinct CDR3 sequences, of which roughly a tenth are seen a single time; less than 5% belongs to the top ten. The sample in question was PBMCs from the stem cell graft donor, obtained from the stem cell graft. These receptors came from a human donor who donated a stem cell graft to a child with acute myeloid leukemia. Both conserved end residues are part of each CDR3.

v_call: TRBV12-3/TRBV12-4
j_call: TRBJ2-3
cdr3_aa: CASSFTLPGGTDTQYF

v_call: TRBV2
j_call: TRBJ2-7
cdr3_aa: CASSPRRGGPYEQYF

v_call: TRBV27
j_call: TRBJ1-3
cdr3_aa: CASSPLDRGRNTIYF

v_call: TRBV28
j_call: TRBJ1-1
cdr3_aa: CASSPPDRDAEAFF

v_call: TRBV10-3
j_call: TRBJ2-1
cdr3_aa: CAISDRTDTEQFF

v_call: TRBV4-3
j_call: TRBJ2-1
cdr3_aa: CASSQDGLRNSYNEQFF

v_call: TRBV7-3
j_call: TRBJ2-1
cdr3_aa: CASSPRTSGRMRNEQFF

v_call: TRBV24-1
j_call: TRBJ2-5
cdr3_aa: CATSGVSGYQETQYF

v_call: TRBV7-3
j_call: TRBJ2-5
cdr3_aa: CASSLTRGQETQHF

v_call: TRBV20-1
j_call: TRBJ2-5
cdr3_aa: CSATTETSGRGVETQYF

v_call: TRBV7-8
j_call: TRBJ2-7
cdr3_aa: CASSKDRESPYEQYF

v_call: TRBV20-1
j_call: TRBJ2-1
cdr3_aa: CSALGVAGGSYNEQFF

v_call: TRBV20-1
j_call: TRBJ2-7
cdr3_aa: CSARDPTSGSLYF

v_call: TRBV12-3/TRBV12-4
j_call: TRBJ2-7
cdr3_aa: CASSYSGRGAEQYF

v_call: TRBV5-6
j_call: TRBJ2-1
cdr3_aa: CASSSFWISSSYNEQFF

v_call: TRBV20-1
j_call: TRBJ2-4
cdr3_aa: CSAKKGQGSDIQYF

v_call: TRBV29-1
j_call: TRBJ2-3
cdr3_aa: CSVGETDTQYF

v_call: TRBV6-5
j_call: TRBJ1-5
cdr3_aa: CASSPVSPSQGGYQPQHF

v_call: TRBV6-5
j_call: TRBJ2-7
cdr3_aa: CASSLGREDEQYF

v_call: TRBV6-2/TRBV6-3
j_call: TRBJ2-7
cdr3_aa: CASRPSGASYEQYF

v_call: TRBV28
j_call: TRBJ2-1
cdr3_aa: CASSLLSSGSRGEQFF

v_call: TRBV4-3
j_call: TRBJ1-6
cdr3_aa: CASSQGAWGEASPLHF

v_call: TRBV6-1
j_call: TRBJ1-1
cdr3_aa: CASSMTVPEAFF

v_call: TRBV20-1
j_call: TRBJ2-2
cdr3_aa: CSLLPGTGTLGGELFF